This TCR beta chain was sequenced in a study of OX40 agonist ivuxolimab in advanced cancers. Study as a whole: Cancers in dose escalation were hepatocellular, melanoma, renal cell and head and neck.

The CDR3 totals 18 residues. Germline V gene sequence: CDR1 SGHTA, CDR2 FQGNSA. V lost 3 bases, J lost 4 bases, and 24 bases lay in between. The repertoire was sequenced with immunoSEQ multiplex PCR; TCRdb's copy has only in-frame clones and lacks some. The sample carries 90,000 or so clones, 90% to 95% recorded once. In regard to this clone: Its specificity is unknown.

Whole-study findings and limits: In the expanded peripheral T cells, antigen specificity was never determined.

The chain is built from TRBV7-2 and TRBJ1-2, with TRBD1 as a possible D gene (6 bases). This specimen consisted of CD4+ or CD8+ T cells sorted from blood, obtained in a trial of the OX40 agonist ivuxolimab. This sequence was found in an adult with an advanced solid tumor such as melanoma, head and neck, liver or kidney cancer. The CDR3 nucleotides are TGTGCCAGCAGCTTTAAACGGGGTGGGGGGCGGAATCCCTATGGCTACACCTTC. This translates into CASSFKRGGGRNPYGYTF.